Below are 26 T cell receptor beta chains sequenced from a single sample in a study of shared clonotypes between healthy human individuals. CD45RO negativity and positive selection for CCR7 defined naive CD8 cells, a population that excluded terminally differentiated effector memory CD45RA+ cells. Repertoires were generated with immunoSEQ multiplex PCR, while TCRdb's copy carries only in-frame clones and drops some. Among roughly 2 million clones, approximately 95% were seen once, and the ten largest hold more than 0.95%. The sample consisted of naive CD8+ T cells sorted from blood. The receptors shown here come from a man aged 18 to 35 in good health.

This clone was counted once. This rearrangement joins TRBV2 to TRBJ2-7, with a possible D match to TRBD1 (6 bases). Germline CDR1 is SNHLY and CDR2 is FYNNEI. Trimming removed 11 bases from V and 4 bases from J, with 21 bases in between. This CDR3 region has 14 residues. Here the CDR3 reads CASAPQGRSYEQYF. The DNA of the CDR3 is TGTGCCTCAGCCCCACAGGGTAGGTCGTACGAGCAGTACTTC.

This chain joins TRBV7-6 and TRBJ2-7; 14 bases are shared with TRBD2. With 4 bases clipped from V and 6 bases from J, the junction kept 8 bases outside the gene matches. CDR3 size: 16 residues. In germline, CDR1 is SGHVS, CDR2 FNYEAQ. CDR3 nucleotides: TGTGCCAGCAGCTCGGAGGGACTAGCGGGAGTTGGCGAGCAGTACTTC. This gives the protein CASSSEGLAGVGEQYF.

The chain joins TRBV4-1 to TRBJ1-4; the D gene is possibly TRBD1 (6 bases). This CDR3 region has 15 residues. Germline loops: CDR1 MGHRA, CDR2 YSYEKL. V was shortened by 5 bases and J by 8 bases, with 18 bases between the two germline ends. The CDR3 bases are TGCGCCAGCAGCGAGCCCCAGGGGCTAGGGGAAAAACTGTTTTTT. It specifies CASSEPQGLGEKLFF.

The chain has TRBV27 and TRBJ2-1, with 10 bases aligning to TRBD2. V was clipped by 8 bases and J by 1 base; unmatched bases: 17. The CDR3 is 19 amino acids. In germline, CDR1 is MNHEY, CDR2 SMNVEV (reference sequence). The CDR3 sequence is CASFSLNTQRGGSYNEQFF. The CDR3 coding sequence is TGTGCCAGCTTTTCCCTCAATACTCAGCGGGGGGGATCCTACAATGAGCAGTTCTTC.

The gene calls are TRBV15 and TRBJ2-2; tentative D call: TRBD1 (6 bases). V gave up 3 bases and J gave up 4 bases, with 18 bases separating them. The CDR3 contains 17 residues. CDR1 and CDR2 (germline): LNHNV, YYDKDF (reference sequence). This CDR3 is CATSRKRTDGFTGELFF. The DNA for the CDR3 is TGTGCCACCAGCAGGAAAAGGACAGATGGGTTCACCGGGGAGCTGTTTTTT.

The chain is built from TRBV5-1 and TRBJ2-3, with 7 nucleotides matching TRBD2. Germline V lookup: CDR1 SGHRS, CDR2 YFSETQ. After removal of 1 base from V and 2 bases from J, the junction contained 1 base not matched to a gene. The CDR3 runs to 14 residues. The CDR3, as DNA: TGCGCCAGCAGCTTGAGCGGGAACACAGATACGCAGTATTTT. As protein: CASSLSGNTDTQYF.

The rearrangement joins TRBV30 to TRBJ2-1; TRBD2 aligns across 7 bases. The CDR3 sequence is 14 residues long. Germline values: CDR1 GTSNPN, CDR2 SVGIG (reference sequence). V was clipped by 2 bases and J by 8 bases; unmatched bases: 9. This CDR3 reads CAWSLREVDHEQFF. The CDR3 DNA follows: TGTGCCTGGAGTTTACGGGAGGTCGATCATGAGCAGTTCTTC.

Comments on this clone: This sample also contains other DNA sequences that code for the same CDR3. V is TRBV11-2 and J is TRBJ2-7, with D perhaps TRBD1 (6 bases). The CDR3 has 14 residues. Germline loops: CDR1 SGHAT, CDR2 FQNNGV. The V end was cut by 3 bases, the J end by 3 bases, with 12 bases between. The CDR3: CASSFPRGGYEQYF. The CDR3 DNA reads TGTGCCAGCAGCTTCCCCAGGGGCGGCTACGAGCAGTACTTC.

V gene TRBV10-2 combines with J gene TRBJ2-1; weak D call: TRBD2 (6 bases). This CDR3 region has 13 residues. Germline assignment: CDR1 WSHSY and CDR2 SAAADI. V lost 10 bases to trimming and J lost 4 bases, with 14 bases between them. The CDR3 bases are TGCGCCACCAGGGCGGGGAGTTACAATGAGCAGTTCTTC. This translates into CATRAGSYNEQFF.

This clone was recorded a few times. The rearrangement links TRBV7-9 to TRBJ1-1, with D uncertain. Germline CDR1 and CDR2: SEHNR and FQNEAQ (reference sequence). The CDR3 spans 14 residues. The V and J ends lost 10 bases and 0 bases respectively, with 15 bases between them. The CDR3 sequence is CATSVIGMNTEAFF. CDR3 nucleotides: TGTGCCACCTCCGTAATAGGGATGAACACTGAAGCTTTCTTT.

The chain recombines TRBV6-4 with TRBJ1-2; unclear D gene. The CDR3 has 16 amino acids. V was clipped by 0 bases and J by 3 bases, with 14 bases between them. From germline, CDR1 is MRHNA and CDR2 SNTAGT. CDR3 in amino acids: CASSDSAADIYYGYTF. In nucleotides, the CDR3 is TGTGCCAGCAGTGACTCCGCGGCCGATATATACTATGGCTACACCTTC.

As for this clone: The sample contains more than one DNA sequence encoding this CDR3. The CDR3 region is CASSPGTAYGYTF. As DNA, the CDR3 is TGCGCCAGCAGCCCCGGGACGGCATATGGCTACACCTTC. The chain carries TRBV5-1 and TRBJ1-2; possible D gene TRBD1, 5 bases. The ends were cut back, 4 bases at V and 5 bases at J, with 12 bases in the middle. CDR3 size: 13 residues. The germline CDR1 and CDR2 sequences are SGHRS and YFSETQ. Full variable domain (missing parts from reference TRBV5-1 and TRBJ1-2): KAGVTQTPRYLIKTRGQQVTLSCSPISGHRSVSWYQQTPGQGLQFLFEYFSETQRNKGNFPGRFSGRQFSNSRSEMNVSTLELGDSALYLCASSPGTAYGYTFGSGTRLTVV.

This chain uses TRBV2 with TRBJ1-2; D not resolved. CDR1 is SNHLY and CDR2 is FYNNEI in the germline V gene. V lost 3 bases to trimming and J lost 4 bases, with 15 bases between them. The CDR3 consists of 15 residues. CDR3 in DNA: TGTGCCAGCAGTGACGAGACCATCTTGAGCTATGGCTACACCTTC. It is translated as CASSDETILSYGYTF. Combining the CDR3 with reference TRBV2 and TRBJ1-2 gives the whole variable domain EPEVTQTPSHQVTQMGQEVILRCVPISNHLYFYWYRQILGQKVEFLVSFYNNEISEKSEIFDDQFSVERPDGSNFTLKIRSTKLEDSAMYFCASSDETILSYGYTFGSGTRLTVV.

The chain joins TRBV13 to TRBJ2-3; D gene uncertain. The germline gives CDR1 PRHDT, CDR2 FYEKMQ (reference sequence). V gave up 5 bases and J gave up 2 bases, with 17 bases separating them. This CDR3 has 16 amino acids. This CDR3 reads CASSANLDIVTDTQYF. The CDR3 nucleotides read TGTGCCAGCAGCGCCAACCTCGACATCGTCACAGATACGCAGTATTTT.

This chain uses TRBV10-3 with TRBJ2-1, with TRBD2 matching 9 bases. Germline-derived CDR1 and CDR2 are ENHRY and SYGVKD. Trimming at V came to 4 bases and at J to 8 bases, leaving 12 bases not matched to a gene. This CDR3 spans 16 amino acids. The CDR3 bases are TGTGCCATCAGTGTCCAGGGTAGCGGGAGTATAGATGAGCAGTTCTTC. Translation: CAISVQGSGSIDEQFF.

V usage is TRBV29-1 and J usage is TRBJ2-1; D gene ambiguous. Trimming cost V 7 bases and J 7 bases, with 14 bases left between them. The CDR3 loop spans 12 amino acids. CDR1 is SQVTM and CDR2 is ANQGSEA in the germline V gene. The chain's CDR3 is CSARMGGNEQFF. DNA of the CDR3: TGCAGCGCCCGCATGGGCGGTAATGAGCAGTTCTTC.

The chain has TRBV9 and TRBJ1-2; the match to TRBD1 covers 9 bases. Germline V CDR1 and CDR2: SGDLS, YYNGEE. The CDR3 length is 16 residues. V lost 2 bases to trimming and J lost 6 bases; unmatched junction nucleotides: 11. The CDR3: CASSVTDGQGIHGYTF. For the CDR3, the DNA is TGTGCCAGCAGCGTGACTGACGGACAGGGGATACATGGCTACACCTTC.

CDR3 nucleotides: TGTGCCAGCAGCTTGGAACACTCCTACGAGCAGTACTTC. Amino acids: CASSLEHSYEQYF. This sequence joins TRBV7-2 and TRBJ2-7; D gene ambiguous. CDR1 SGHTA and CDR2 FQGNSA come from the germline V gene. This CDR3 spans 13 amino acids. With 3 bases removed from V and 0 bases from J, the gap between germline ends came to 6 bases.

J is TRBJ1-5 and V is TRBV4-2; possible D gene TRBD1, 6 bases. This CDR3 is 17 amino acids long. Germline V gives CDR1 LGHNA, CDR2 YNFKEQ. Between the trimmed V and J ends, which lost 0 bases and 6 bases, there was a span of 18 bases. The CDR3 DNA follows: TGTGCCAGCAGCCAAGAAGGCGGGGGCTCGGGAAGTCAGCCCCAGCATTTT. It specifies CASSQEGGGSGSQPQHF.

This clone is a singleton in its sample. The chain is built from TRBV5-4 and TRBJ2-1, with 8 bases identical to TRBD2. The trim removed 0 bases at V and 5 bases at J, leaving 4 bases unmatched. Germline V gene data show CDR1 as SGHNT and CDR2 as YYREEE (reference sequence). The CDR3 extends over 15 amino acids. CDR3 nucleotide sequence: TGTGCCAGCAGCTTGGAAGCGGGAGCTGACAATGAGCAGTTCTTC. Amino acid sequence: CASSLEAGADNEQFF.

The chain joins TRBV15 to TRBJ2-7; the D gene is possibly TRBD1 (6 bases). Trimming removed 1 base at V and 1 base at J, with 17 bases between. Germline assignment: CDR1 LNHNV and CDR2 YYDKDF (reference sequence). There are 17 residues in the CDR3. The CDR3 DNA is TGTGCCACCAGCAGAGGATGGTCAGGGGCGGAATCCTACGAGCAGTACTTC. Its translation is CATSRGWSGAESYEQYF.

V is TRBV10-1 and J is TRBJ2-7, with 7 bases fitting TRBD2. This CDR3 is 10 amino acids long. V lost 6 bases and J lost 11; bases outside the gene matches: 4. CDR1 WNHNN and CDR2 SYGVQD come from the germline V gene (reference sequence). The CDR3 loop reads CASRDGGKYF. In DNA form, the CDR3 reads TGCGCCAGCAGAGACGGGGGGAAGTACTTC.

The chain couples TRBV6-5 to TRBJ2-3; TRBD2 might be the D (6 bases). Trimming stripped 0 bases from V and 3 bases from J, with 13 bases between. The CDR3 has 16 residues. Germline V lookup: CDR1 MNHEY, CDR2 SVGAGI. The CDR3 DNA sequence: TGTGCCAGCAGTTACTCGGAGGGTCTTTTGACAGATACGCAGTATTTT. Translating it yields CASSYSEGLLTDTQYF.

The count of this clone is one. This sequence joins TRBV4-1 and TRBJ2-1; perhaps TRBD1 as D (6 bases). The CDR3 is made up of 14 amino acids. V lost 0 bases, J lost 14 bases, and 17 bases lay in between. The germline V gene encodes CDR1 MGHRA and CDR2 YSYEKL. Here the CDR3 DNA reads TGCGCCAGCAGCCAAGACCCATCAGACAGGTCAAAGTTCTTC. Translated, it gives CASSQDPSDRSKFF.

The chain joins TRBV5-5 to TRBJ2-7, with D hard to call. The CDR3 sequence is 13 residues long. Germline CDR1 SGHKS, CDR2 YYEKEE (reference sequence). Trimming removed 2 bases from V and 1 base from J, with 7 bases in between. In DNA, the CDR3 is TGTGCCAGCAGCTTCACAGAGTCCTACGAGCAGTACTTC. Its protein is CASSFTESYEQYF. The full variable domain, rest sourced from reference TRBV5-5 and TRBJ2-7, is DAGVTQSPTHLIKTRGQQVTLRCSPISGHKSVSWYQQVLGQGPQFIFQYYEKEERGRGNFPDRFSARQFPNYSSELNVNALLLGDSALYLCASSFTESYEQYFGPGTRLTVT.

This chain connects TRBV9 to TRBJ2-1; 10 nucleotides match TRBD2. With V trimmed by 0 bases and J by 4 bases, 4 bases remained unmatched. The CDR3 consists of 16 residues. The germline CDR1 and CDR2 sequences are SGDLS and YYNGEE. The CDR3 DNA is TGTGCCAGCAGCGTAGGAGCGGGAGGGGGATACAATGAGCAGTTCTTC. It is translated as CASSVGAGGGYNEQFF. The entire variable domain, with the rest obtained from reference TRBV9 and TRBJ2-1, is as follows: DSGVTQTPKHLITATGQRVTLRCSPRSGDLSVYWYQQSLDQGLQFLIQYYNGEERAKGNILERFSAQQFPDLHSELNLSSLELGDSALYFCASSVGAGGGYNEQFFGPGTRLTVL.